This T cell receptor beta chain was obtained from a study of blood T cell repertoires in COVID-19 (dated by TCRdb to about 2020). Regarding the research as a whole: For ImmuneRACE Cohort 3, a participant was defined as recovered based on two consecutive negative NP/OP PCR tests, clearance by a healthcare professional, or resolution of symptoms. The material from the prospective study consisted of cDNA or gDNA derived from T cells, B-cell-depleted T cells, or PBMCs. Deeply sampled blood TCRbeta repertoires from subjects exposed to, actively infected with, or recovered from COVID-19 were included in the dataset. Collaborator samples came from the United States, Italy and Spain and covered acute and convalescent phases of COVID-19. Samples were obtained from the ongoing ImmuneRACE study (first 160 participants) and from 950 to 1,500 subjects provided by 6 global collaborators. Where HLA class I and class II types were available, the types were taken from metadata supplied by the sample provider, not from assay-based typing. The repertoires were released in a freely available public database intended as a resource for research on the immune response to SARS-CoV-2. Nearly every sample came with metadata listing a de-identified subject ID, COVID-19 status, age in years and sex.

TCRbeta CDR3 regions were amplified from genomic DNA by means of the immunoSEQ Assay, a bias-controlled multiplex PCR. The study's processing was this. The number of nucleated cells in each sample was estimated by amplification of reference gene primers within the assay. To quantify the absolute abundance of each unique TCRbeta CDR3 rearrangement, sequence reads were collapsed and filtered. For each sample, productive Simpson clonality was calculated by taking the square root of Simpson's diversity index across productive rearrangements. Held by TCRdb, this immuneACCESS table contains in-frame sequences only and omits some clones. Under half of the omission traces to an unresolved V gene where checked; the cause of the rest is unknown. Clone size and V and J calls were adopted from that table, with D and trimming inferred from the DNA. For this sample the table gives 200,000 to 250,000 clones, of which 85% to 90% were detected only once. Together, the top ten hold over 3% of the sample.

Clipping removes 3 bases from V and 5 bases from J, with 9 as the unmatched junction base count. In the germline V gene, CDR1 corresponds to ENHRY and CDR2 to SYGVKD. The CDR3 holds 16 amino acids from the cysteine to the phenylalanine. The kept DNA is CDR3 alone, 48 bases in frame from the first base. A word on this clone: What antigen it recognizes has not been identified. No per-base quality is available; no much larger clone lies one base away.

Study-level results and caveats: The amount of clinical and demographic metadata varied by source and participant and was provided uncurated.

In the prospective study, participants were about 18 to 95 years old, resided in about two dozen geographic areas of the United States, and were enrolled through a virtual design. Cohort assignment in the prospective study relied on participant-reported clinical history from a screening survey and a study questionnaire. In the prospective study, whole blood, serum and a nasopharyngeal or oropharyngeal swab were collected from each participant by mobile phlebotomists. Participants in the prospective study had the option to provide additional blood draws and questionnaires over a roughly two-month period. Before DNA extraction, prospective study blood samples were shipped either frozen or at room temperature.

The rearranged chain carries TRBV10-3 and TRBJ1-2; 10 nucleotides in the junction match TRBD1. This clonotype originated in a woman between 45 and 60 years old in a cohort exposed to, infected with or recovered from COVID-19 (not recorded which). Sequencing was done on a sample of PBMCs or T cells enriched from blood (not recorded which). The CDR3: CAISDLGQGTSYGYTF. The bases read TGTGCCATCAGTGACCTGGGACAGGGGACCTCGTATGGCTACACCTTC.